The clone carrying this T cell receptor beta chain was observed once. What it binds is unknown. The data are from a study of shared clonotypes between healthy human individuals. Findings and caveats of the study: Only blood underwent sampling, and tissue repertoires likely differ.

Every donor was a Caucasian adult from Nashville, Tennessee. Sorted-subset replicate PCR reactions were performed with around 200 ng DNA, corresponding to roughly 30,000 T cell genomes. Clones were read by immunoSEQ multiplex PCR, and TCRdb kept only the in-frame ones, dropping some. The table shows under 1,100,000 clones, with around 78% occurring only once. V lost 7 bases and J lost 1, with 11 bases in between. Germline V gene lookup returns CDR1 SNHLY and CDR2 FYNNEI. The CDR3 is 13 amino acids. The sequenced sample consisted of memory CD4+ T cells from PBMCs. Subset in this sample: CD45RA-negative fraction. This clonotype was sampled from a man between 18 and 35 years old in good health. Some clones in this sample may be carry-over from other donors' samples. The chain joins TRBV2 to TRBJ2-7, with a tentative D call TRBD2 (6 bases). CDR3 coding DNA: TGTGCCAGCAACCGGGACTTATCCTACGAGCAGTACTTC. This sequence encodes CASNRDLSYEQYF.